Shown below are 12 T cell receptor beta chains from a single sample sequenced in a study of cytomegalovirus exposure and HLA in healthy donors. The PCR used 60 Vbeta and 13 Jbeta primers. Produced via immunoSEQ multiplex PCR; TCRdb's table is partial and in-frame only. The table lists 80,000 to 130,000 clones, approximately 68% of them singletons. Material for sequencing was PBMCs. The receptors stem from a woman under 30 in good health and CMV-seropositive.

CDR3 loop: CASSLWGSGYTF. The CDR3 nucleotides are TGTGCCAGCAGTTTATGGGGCAGTGGCTACACCTTC. The chain combines TRBV28 with TRBJ1-2; D is unclear. Germline lookup yields CDR1 MDHEN and CDR2 SYDVKM. The CDR3 sequence is 12 residues long. The V and J ends lost 0 bases and 7 bases respectively, with 6 bases between them.

This clone has just a few counts. J is TRBJ1-1 and V is TRBV28; TRBD1 aligns across 10 bases. Trimming took 2 bases from V and 6 from J; bases not matched to a gene: 6. The CDR3 runs 15 residues. The V gene's germline CDR1 is MDHEN and CDR2 SYDVKM. The CDR3 region has the DNA TGTGCCAGCAGTTTAGCGGGACAGGGGTCCGCTGAAGCTTTCTTT. Translating it yields CASSLAGQGSAEAFF.

This chain joins TRBV6-5 and TRBJ2-7, with D possibly matching TRBD2 (5 bases). The germline V gene encodes CDR1 MNHEY and CDR2 SVGAGI. V was shortened by 2 bases and J by 7 bases, with 9 bases between the two germline ends. This CDR3 comprises 12 residues. CDR3 protein: CASSYLPGEQYF. The DNA for the CDR3 is TGTGCCAGCAGTTACCTACCGGGGGAGCAGTACTTC.

The sample holds a few counts of this clone. V usage is TRBV7-9 and J usage is TRBJ2-7; D may be TRBD2 (6 bases). V shed 8 bases and J shed 7 bases, with 21 bases lying between them. CDR1 is SEHNR, CDR2 FQNEAQ, per germline (reference sequence). The CDR3 is 14 amino acids. DNA for the CDR3: TGTGCCAGCTTAGAGGCGGGAAGCTTTAAGGAGCAGTACTTC. It yields the protein CASLEAGSFKEQYF.

This clone was seen a single time. The chain is built from TRBV6-4 and TRBJ1-5; no clear D. This CDR3 comprises 14 residues. Trimming took 2 bases from V and 6 from J, leaving 11 bases between them. Germline V lookup: CDR1 MRHNA, CDR2 SNTAGT. In nucleotides, the CDR3 is TGTGCCAGCAGTGACCGGGGAATGGGTCAGCCCCAGCATTTT. It yields the protein CASSDRGMGQPQHF.

V usage is TRBV30 and J usage is TRBJ2-7; D is perhaps TRBD2 (6 bases). Trimming shortened V by 2 bases and J by 6 bases, and 14 bases separated the two germline ends. The CDR3 runs 13 residues. Germline values: CDR1 GTSNPN, CDR2 SVGIG (reference sequence). This CDR3 is CAWSLSGVVEQYF. The DNA of the CDR3 is TGTGCCTGGAGTCTCTCGGGAGTGGTCGAGCAGTACTTC.

The gene calls are TRBV11-2 and TRBJ2-7; 8 nucleotides match TRBD2. V lost 1 base, J lost 0 bases, and 2 bases stayed unmatched. This CDR3 contains 15 residues. The V gene's germline CDR1 is SGHAT and CDR2 FQNNGV. The CDR3 is CASSLATSGSYEQYF. CDR3 nucleotides: TGTGCCAGCAGCTTAGCTACTAGCGGCTCCTACGAGCAGTACTTC.

CDR3 region: CSKKDRVWFQPQHF. The DNA for the CDR3 is TGCAGCAAAAAGGACAGGGTGTGGTTTCAGCCCCAGCATTTT. The V call is TRBV29-1, the J call TRBJ1-5; 8 bases map to TRBD1. CDR1 is SQVTM and CDR2 is ANQGSEA in the germline V gene. V was clipped by 8 bases and J by 6 bases; unmatched bases: 12. CDR3 length equals 14 residues. Together with reference TRBV29-1 and TRBJ1-5, the CDR3 gives the full variable domain: SAVISQKPSRDICQRGTSLTIQCQVDSQVTMMFWYRQQPGQSLTLIATANQGSEATYESGFVIDKFPISRPNLTFSTLTVSNMSPEDSSIYLCSKKDRVWFQPQHFGDGTRLSIL.

The gene calls are TRBV6-5 and TRBJ2-1, with D perhaps TRBD2 (6 bases). Looked up from germline, CDR1 is MNHEY and CDR2 is SVGAGI. This CDR3 spans 11 amino acids. V lost 2 bases and J lost 12, with 8 bases in between. The CDR3 region is CASSYGGGQFF. CDR3 sequence (DNA): TGTGCCAGCAGTTACGGGGGAGGGCAGTTCTTC.

This chain joins TRBV19 and TRBJ2-7, with 10 positions matching TRBD1. The ends lost 4 bases at V and 6 bases at J; junction bases unmatched: 18. The CDR3 covers 18 residues. CDR1 LNHDA and CDR2 SQIVND come from the germline V gene (reference sequence). In nucleotides, the CDR3 is TGTGCCAGTAGTAGCCGGGAAGGCGGGGGACAGGGGCCCCCCGAGCAGTACTTC. Its protein is CASSSREGGGQGPPEQYF. The complete variable domain, with remaining parts taken from reference TRBV19 and TRBJ2-7, reads DGGITQSPKYLFRKEGQNVTLSCEQNLNHDAMYWYRQDPGQGLRLIYYSQIVNDFQKGDIAEGYSVSREKKESFPLTVTSAQKNPTAFYLCASSSREGGGQGPPEQYFGPGTRLTVT.

This chain uses TRBV6-6 with TRBJ2-5, with a tentative D call TRBD1 (6 bases). The germline V and J ends were trimmed by 5 bases and 5 bases, with 6 bases remaining between them. In germline, CDR1 is MNHNY, CDR2 SVGAGI (reference sequence). The CDR3 contains 11 residues. The chain's CDR3 is CASSGQETQYF. CDR3 sequence (DNA): TGTGCCAGCAGTGGACAGGAGACCCAGTACTTC.

This clone showed up just once. The genes are TRBV19 and TRBJ1-5, with D perhaps TRBD1 (6 bases). V dropped 6 bases and J dropped 1 base, with 16 bases sitting between them. The CDR3 spans 16 residues. Germline V gene sequence: CDR1 LNHDA, CDR2 SQIVND (reference sequence). The CDR3: CASRMGTRGSNQPQHF. CDR3 nucleotide sequence: TGTGCCAGTAGAATGGGTACGAGGGGGAGCAATCAGCCCCAGCATTTT.